One and the same sample provided the 24 T cell receptor beta chains below, sequenced in a study of CD4+ T cells in melanoma. Assay: immunoSEQ multiplex PCR; the TCRdb copy retains only in-frame clones and omits some. Of more than 12,000 clones in the sample, 60% to 70% were seen once. The material sequenced was cells from a culture (not recorded whether cultured in vitro). These receptors all stem from a human donor with melanoma.

The chain couples TRBV5-1 to TRBJ1-6, with unresolved D. Trimming shortened V by 6 bases and J by 7 bases, and 11 bases separated the two germline ends. Germline V gives CDR1 SGHRS, CDR2 YFSETQ. The CDR3 totals 13 residues. CDR3 region: CASKETQNSPLHF. CDR3 in DNA: TGCGCCAGCAAAGAGACACAGAATTCACCCCTCCACTTT.

This clone was observed a handful of times. V is TRBV7-6 and J is TRBJ1-1; no definite D call. V was clipped by 2 bases and J by 4 bases, with 8 bases between them. There are 13 residues in the CDR3. The germline V gene encodes CDR1 SGHVS and CDR2 FNYEAQ. CDR3 residues: CASSLSELTEAFF. CDR3 DNA: TGTGCCAGCAGCTTAAGTGAGCTCACTGAAGCTTTCTTT.

V and J are TRBV30 and TRBJ1-1; no reliable D call. The CDR3 spans 13 residues. From germline, CDR1 is GTSNPN and CDR2 SVGIG (reference sequence). Trimming shortened V by 0 bases and J by 4 bases, and 9 bases separated the two germline ends. CDR3 sequence reads: CAWSVSQATEAFF. Written as DNA, the CDR3 is TGTGCCTGGAGTGTATCTCAGGCCACTGAAGCTTTCTTT.

The table lists this clone with a few counts. V usage is TRBV10-2 and J usage is TRBJ1-1; tentatively, D is TRBD1 (5 bases). The CDR3 has 13 amino acids. From germline, CDR1 is WSHSY and CDR2 SAAADI. V shed 3 bases and J shed 4 bases, with 9 bases lying between them. The CDR3 DNA is TGCGCCAGCAGTGAAAACGGGGGCACTGAAGCTTTCTTT. This translates into CASSENGGTEAFF.

The chain employs TRBV14 and TRBJ1-5; the match to TRBD1 covers 8 bases. The CDR3 loop spans 14 amino acids. V lost 4 bases, J lost 3 bases, and 2 bases stayed unmatched. Per the germline V gene, CDR1 is SGHDN and CDR2 is FVKESK. The CDR3 loop reads CASSRTGPNQPQHF. The CDR3 DNA follows: TGTGCCAGCAGCCGGACAGGGCCCAATCAGCCCCAGCATTTT.

The chain joins TRBV19 to TRBJ1-2, with a tentative D call TRBD1 (5 bases). The CDR3 sequence is 16 residues long. Germline lookup yields CDR1 LNHDA and CDR2 SQIVND (reference sequence). CDR3 residues: CASSFIRGGRDYGYTF. The CDR3 region has the DNA TGTGCTAGTTCTTTCATTAGGGGAGGTCGCGACTATGGCTACACCTTC.

This clone was found a few times. The chain carries TRBV10-3 and TRBJ1-1; no reliable D call. Trimming left V 4 bases short and J 0 bases short, with 3 bases between. This CDR3 region has 12 residues. Per the germline V gene, CDR1 is ENHRY and CDR2 is SYGVKD. Here the CDR3 reads CAISGVNTEAFF. In DNA form, the CDR3 reads TGTGCCATCAGTGGGGTGAACACTGAAGCTTTCTTT.

This chain connects TRBV30 to TRBJ2-5, with 9 bases identical to TRBD1. Losses at the gene ends were 5 bases for V and 4 bases for J; bases not matched to a gene: 8. Germline-derived CDR1 and CDR2 are GTSNPN and SVGIG (reference sequence). This CDR3 contains 14 residues. CDR3 in amino acids: CAWDRDRGGETQYF. The CDR3 coding sequence is TGTGCCTGGGACCGAGACAGGGGGGGAGAGACCCAGTACTTC.

A few counts support this clone. V is TRBV5-1 and J is TRBJ2-7, with 7 bases that match TRBD2. Germline values: CDR1 SGHRS, CDR2 YFSETQ. The CDR3 spans 14 residues. With 4 bases clipped from V and 6 bases from J, the junction kept 10 bases outside the gene matches. CDR3 amino acids: CASSPSGAEIEQYF. The CDR3 nucleotides are TGCGCCAGCAGCCCGAGCGGGGCCGAGATCGAGCAGTACTTC.

This clone was counted only a few times. The V gene is TRBV4-1, the J gene TRBJ1-2; D may be TRBD1 (5 bases). V was clipped by 0 bases and J by 2 bases, with 22 bases between them. The length of the CDR3 is 19 residues. The germline V gene has CDR1 MGHRA and CDR2 YSYEKL. As DNA, the CDR3 is TGCGCCAGCAGCCAAGATGTTCGAGGGGCCTCCCTCGGGAACTATGGCTACACCTTC. Translated, it gives CASSQDVRGASLGNYGYTF.

CDR3 protein: CASSQLVTNTEAFF. The CDR3 DNA follows: TGTGCCAGCAGCCAACTAGTGACGAACACTGAAGCTTTCTTT. This chain uses TRBV4-2 with TRBJ1-1; unclear D gene. CDR1 and CDR2 (germline): LGHNA, YNFKEQ. The CDR3 sequence is 14 residues long. V dropped 2 bases and J dropped 1 base, with 8 bases sitting between them.

V gene TRBV5-1 combines with J gene TRBJ2-2, with 15 bases aligning to TRBD2. Trimming cost V 4 bases and J 4 bases; bases outside gene matches: 5. Per germline, CDR1 SGHRS and CDR2 YFSETQ. The CDR3 length is 17 residues. CDR3 region: CASSPGLAGGLTGELFF. CDR3 bases: TGCGCCAGCAGCCCGGGACTAGCGGGGGGCCTCACCGGGGAGCTGTTTTTT.

The chain uses TRBV11-2 and TRBJ2-7; perhaps TRBD1 as D (6 bases). This CDR3 has 14 residues. V was clipped by 5 bases and J by 5 bases, with 16 bases between them. In germline, CDR1 is SGHAT, CDR2 FQNNGV. The DNA for the CDR3 is TGTGCCAGCAGCGTAGCGTACAGGGTCAACGAGCAGTACTTC. It yields the protein CASSVAYRVNEQYF. Supplemented by reference TRBV11-2 and TRBJ2-7, the full variable domain reads EAGVAQSPRYKIIEKRQSVAFWCNPISGHATLYWYQQILGQGPKLLIQFQNNGVVDDSQLPKDRFSAERLKGVDSTLKIQPAKLEDSAVYLCASSVAYRVNEQYFGPGTRLTVT.

This clone occurred a few times. The J gene is TRBJ2-1, the V gene TRBV4-1; 8 nucleotides agree with TRBD1. This CDR3 has 16 amino acids. Germline V gene sequence: CDR1 MGHRA, CDR2 YSYEKL. V shed 2 bases, J shed 4 bases, and the junction held 7 bases outside the gene matches. The CDR3 loop reads CASSQRNRGDYNEQFF. CDR3 DNA: TGCGCCAGCAGCCAACGAAACAGGGGGGATTACAATGAGCAGTTCTTC.

The gene calls are TRBV11-3 and TRBJ2-3; the D gene is possibly TRBD2 (5 bases). Germline loops: CDR1 SGHNT, CDR2 YENEEA. Deletions cut 5 bases from V and 3 bases from J, with 9 bases between. The CDR3 consists of 13 residues. The CDR3 nucleotides read TGTGCCAGCAGCCCCGGGGTAACAGATACGCAGTATTTT. Translating it yields CASSPGVTDTQYF.

The chain links TRBV19 to TRBJ2-3, with 8 bases aligning to TRBD2. The CDR3 runs 15 residues. Looked up from germline, CDR1 is LNHDA and CDR2 is SQIVND (reference sequence). V shed 3 bases, J shed 5 bases, and the junction held 7 bases outside the gene matches. The CDR3 region is CASSILQAGGDTQYF. The DNA for the CDR3 is TGTGCCAGTAGTATCTTACAGGCGGGGGGAGATACGCAGTATTTT.

The V gene is TRBV7-9, the J gene TRBJ2-3; D possibly corresponds to TRBD2 (9 bases). The germline V gene encodes CDR1 SEHNR and CDR2 FQNEAQ (reference sequence). V shed 5 bases and J shed 4 bases, with 16 bases lying between them. CDR3 length: 15 residues. CDR3 in amino acids: CASSPGGGGADTQYF. CDR3 sequence (DNA): TGTGCCAGCAGCCCAGGGGGCGGGGGGGCAGATACGCAGTATTTT.

This chain joins TRBV5-1 and TRBJ2-1; D is unresolved. Trimming pared 0 bases from V and 0 bases from J, leaving 13 bases between. Germline V gene sequence: CDR1 SGHRS, CDR2 YFSETQ. The CDR3 is 17 amino acids. The CDR3 sequence: CASSLELDFRSYNEQFF. The CDR3 DNA sequence: TGCGCCAGCAGCTTGGAGCTCGATTTTCGCTCCTACAATGAGCAGTTCTTC.

Regarding this clone: A read error may account for a junction end that differs from germline. The rearrangement joins TRBV5-1 to TRBJ2-1; possible D gene TRBD1, 6 bases. CDR1 is SGHRS and CDR2 is YFSETQ in the germline V gene. This CDR3 has 13 residues. The CDR3 bases are TGTGCCAGCAGCTTGCAGGGGTTGGATGAGCAGTTCTTC. Amino acid sequence: CASSLQGLDEQFF. Full variable domain (rest looked up from reference TRBV5-1 and TRBJ2-1): KAGVTQTPRYLIKTRGQQVTLSCSPISGHRSVSWYQQTPGQGLQFLFEYFSETQRNKGNFPGRFSGRQFSNSRSEMNVSTLELGDSALYLCASSLQGLDEQFFGPGTRLTVL.

The J gene is TRBJ1-1, the V gene TRBV30, with D maybe TRBD1 (6 bases). The germline CDR1 and CDR2 sequences are GTSNPN and SVGIG (reference sequence). The CDR3 loop spans 15 amino acids. V was pared by 4 bases and J by 4 bases, with 19 bases between. This chain's CDR3 is CAWNRGGPAGTEAFF. CDR3 sequence (DNA): TGTGCCTGGAACCGGGGGGGCCCTGCGGGCACTGAAGCTTTCTTT.

The rearrangement joins TRBV10-2 to TRBJ1-1; 7 nucleotides agree with TRBD1. In germline, CDR1 is WSHSY, CDR2 SAAADI. This CDR3 has 14 amino acids. The J segment lost 4 bases and the V segment lost 5 bases, leaving 7 bases of the junction unmatched. CDR3 bases: TGCGCCAGCAGTCCAGGGGGGGCGGGCACTGAAGCTTTCTTT. Its protein is CASSPGGAGTEAFF.

The CDR3, as DNA: TGCAGCGTTGAAGATCCCGGGACAGTTGGCTACACCTTC. This encodes CSVEDPGTVGYTF. This chain joins TRBV29-1 and TRBJ1-2; 7 bases are shared with TRBD1. The germline CDR1 and CDR2 sequences are SQVTM and ANQGSEA. CDR3 length equals 13 residues. V lost 0 bases, J lost 7 bases, and 5 bases stayed unmatched.

The V and J genes are TRBV2 and TRBJ1-6; D is perhaps TRBD1 (6 bases). The CDR3 length is 11 residues. V lost 4 bases and J lost 14, with 9 bases in between. CDR1 and CDR2 from the germline V gene are SNHLY and FYNNEI. The CDR3 here is CASSGTASLHF. The CDR3 nucleotides are TGTGCCAGCAGTGGGACAGCGTCCCTCCACTTT.

This clone has only a few counts. The chain uses TRBV19 and TRBJ1-2, with D unclear. The CDR3 is made up of 14 amino acids. CDR1 and CDR2 from the germline V gene are LNHDA and SQIVND (reference sequence). V was cut by 0 bases and J by 4 bases, with 9 bases left in between. CDR3 in amino acids: CASSIDPVIYGYTF. CDR3 DNA: TGTGCCAGTAGTATAGATCCGGTTATCTATGGCTACACCTTC.